Presented here are 15 T cell receptor beta chains from one specimen sequenced in a study of shared clonotypes between healthy human individuals. Repertoires were generated with immunoSEQ multiplex PCR, while TCRdb's copy carries only in-frame clones and drops some. Of 560,000 or so clones listed, approximately 96% are singletons. Terminally differentiated effector memory CD45RA+ cells were excluded by CCR7 positive selection of CD45RO-negative cells. What was sequenced was naive CD8+ T cells sorted from blood. The receptors were sampled from a woman aged 25 to 39 in good health.

The chain combines TRBV7-9 with TRBJ1-6; the D is unclear. The CDR3 runs 16 residues. V lost 4 bases to trimming and J lost 6 bases, with 16 bases between them. Germline V lookup: CDR1 SEHNR, CDR2 FQNEAQ (reference sequence). DNA for the CDR3: TGTGCCAGCAGCTCACATTCTGGGGTTGTTAATTCACCCCTCCACTTT. This codes for CASSSHSGVVNSPLHF.

This clone occurred once. The chain uses TRBV5-6 and TRBJ2-1; TRBD2 matches 10 bases. With 2 bases clipped from V and 8 bases from J, the junction kept 7 bases outside the gene matches. The CDR3 consists of 15 residues. Germline CDR1 SGHDT, CDR2 YYEEEE. CDR3 DNA sequence: TGTGCCAGCAGCTTTGCAGCTAGCGGGAGTGATGAGCAGTTCTTC. It is translated as CASSFAASGSDEQFF.

The V call is TRBV11-2, the J call TRBJ1-2; no clear D gene. V dropped 5 bases and J dropped 8 bases, with 18 bases sitting between them. CDR1 is SGHAT, CDR2 FQNNGV, per germline. This CDR3 is built from 14 residues. Here the CDR3 DNA reads TGTGCCAGCAGCCAAGAAAACCCGGACTTCGGCTACACCTTC. Its protein product is CASSQENPDFGYTF.

The genes are TRBV14 and TRBJ2-5; the D gene could be TRBD1 or TRBD2 (5 bases each). The V gene's germline CDR1 is SGHDN and CDR2 FVKESK. Trimming pared 4 bases from V and 5 bases from J, leaving 17 bases between. CDR3 length equals 15 residues. The CDR3: CASSLGTGFIETQYF. The CDR3 DNA is TGTGCCAGCAGCCTGGGGACGGGATTCATTGAGACCCAGTACTTC.

V usage is TRBV11-2 and J usage is TRBJ1-4; perhaps TRBD1 as D (5 bases). Trimming stripped 6 bases from V and 4 bases from J, with 9 bases between. This CDR3 region has 13 residues. CDR1 is SGHAT, CDR2 FQNNGV, per germline. This CDR3 reads CASRGDGNEKLFF. CDR3 coding DNA: TGTGCCAGCAGGGGGGACGGTAATGAAAAACTGTTTTTT.

The chain uses TRBV28 and TRBJ2-7; D is possibly TRBD1 or TRBD2 (5 bases each). The V gene's germline CDR1 is MDHEN and CDR2 SYDVKM. The V end lost 3 bases, the J end lost 4 bases, and 13 bases lay between the germline ends. This CDR3 contains 14 residues. The CDR3 is CASSLGRIPYEQYF. For the CDR3, the DNA is TGTGCCAGCAGTTTGGGACGGATACCGTACGAGCAGTACTTC.

J is TRBJ2-1 and V is TRBV21-1; the table's D call, TRBD2, has no DNA check behind it. TRBV21-1 is described as a pseudogene. The CDR3 is made up of 16 amino acids. CDR3 DNA sequence: TGTGCCAGCATCTCCCGGGATGACTTCTTGGGGGGGGAGCAGTTCTTC. It translates to CASISRDDFLGGEQFF.

This chain connects TRBV28 to TRBJ2-7; 8 bases are a match to TRBD2. Germline V gene data show CDR1 as MDHEN and CDR2 as SYDVKM. CDR3 length equals 15 residues. The V segment lost 1 base and the J segment 0 bases; nucleotides outside the gene matches: 2. The CDR3 spells CASSLYSGSSYEQYF. CDR3 nucleotides: TGTGCCAGCAGTTTATACAGCGGGAGCTCCTACGAGCAGTACTTC.

This sequence joins TRBV4-2 and TRBJ2-1; 10 nucleotides line up with TRBD2. The germline CDR1 and CDR2 sequences are LGHNA and YNFKEQ. This CDR3 contains 14 residues. Trimming cost V 0 bases and J 7 bases; bases outside gene matches: 0. The CDR3 coding sequence is TGTGCCAGCAGCCAAGAACTAGCGGGAAATGAGCAGTTCTTC. Translation gives CASSQELAGNEQFF.

This CDR3 is CASSIGPQTTEQFF. The CDR3 DNA sequence: TGTGCCAGTAGTATAGGACCCCAAACCACTGAGCAGTTCTTC. This chain connects TRBV19 to TRBJ2-1, with no clear D. The CDR3 covers 14 residues. V was clipped by 1 base and J by 9 bases, with 13 bases between them. Germline CDR1 reads LNHDA; CDR2 reads SQIVND (reference sequence).

The V and J genes are TRBV10-2 and TRBJ1-5; D may be TRBD1 (5 bases). The CDR3 totals 14 residues. The V end lost 2 bases, the J end lost 2 bases, and 7 bases lay between the germline ends. Germline CDR1 is WSHSY and CDR2 is SAAADI. The CDR3 here is CASSEVGGNQPQHF. The CDR3 nucleotides read TGCGCCAGCAGTGAGGTAGGGGGCAATCAGCCCCAGCATTTT.

The chain links TRBV27 to TRBJ1-6; no reliable D call. Per germline, CDR1 MNHEY and CDR2 SMNVEV (reference sequence). Trimming shortened V by 1 base and J by 7 bases, and 5 bases separated the two germline ends. CDR3 length: 13 residues. The CDR3 sequence is CASSLYGNSPLHF. CDR3 sequence (DNA): TGTGCCAGCAGTTTATATGGAAATTCACCCCTCCACTTT.

V is TRBV4-1 and J is TRBJ2-3; D unresolved. CDR3 length equals 17 residues. Germline CDR1 MGHRA, CDR2 YSYEKL. V shed 1 base and J shed 0 bases, with 14 bases lying between them. CDR3 DNA: TGCGCCAGCAGCCAAGTTTGGACGGAAACTAGCACAGATACGCAGTATTTT. This translates into CASSQVWTETSTDTQYF.

In its sample, this clone was seen once. The chain has TRBV5-4 and TRBJ2-3, with 14 nucleotides matching TRBD2. CDR1 and CDR2 from the germline V gene are SGHNT and YYREEE (reference sequence). The CDR3 sequence is 18 residues long. With V trimmed by 4 bases and J by 3 bases, 10 bases remained unmatched. CDR3 in amino acids: CASSLRLAGGPETDTQYF. CDR3 coding DNA: TGTGCCAGCAGCCTAAGACTAGCGGGAGGGCCGGAGACAGATACGCAGTATTTT.

V is TRBV28 and J is TRBJ2-4; D is perhaps TRBD1 (5 bases). V shed 7 bases and J shed 3 bases, with 10 bases lying between them. Germline CDR1 reads MDHEN; CDR2 reads SYDVKM. This CDR3 contains 13 residues. CDR3 loop: CASTGWDKNIQYF. In nucleotides, the CDR3 is TGTGCCAGCACAGGGTGGGACAAAAACATTCAGTACTTC.